This TCR beta chain appears in the sequencing data of a study of CD8+ T cells in alopecia areata. About the study: Treated patients were given oral tofacitinib, which was dosed at 5 to 10 mg twice daily.

Treatment denoted: oral pan-JAK inhibitor, 5-10 mg twice daily. Remarks on this clone: Antigen specificity is unknown.

Germline V CDR1 and CDR2: ENHRY, SYGVKD. With 3 bases removed from V and 8 bases from J, the gap between germline ends came to 11 bases. The CDR3 covers 13 residues. Broader study findings: It was lesional scalp, especially alopecia totalis/universalis, that showed higher clonality than normal scalp. Many expanded lesional clones persisted in scalp and blood during tofacitinib.

cDNA prepared by RNA extraction and subsequent reverse transcription served as the template for sequencing. Here immunoSEQ multiplex PCR was the method, and the copy in TCRdb shows in-frame clones only, minus some. The repertoire holds 60,000 to 90,000 clones, with approximately 72% as singletons. The sample was CD8+ T cells sorted from blood, taken at week 24, from a patient treated with tofacitinib. J is TRBJ2-1 and V is TRBV10-3; unclear D gene. The clonotype originates from a human donor with alopecia areata. For the CDR3, the DNA is TGTGCCATCAGTGACCCTAAGCAAGATGAGCAGTTCTTC. This gives the protein CAISDPKQDEQFF.